This is a list of T cell receptor beta chains from one sample in a study of T cell responses to AZD1222 COVID-19 vaccine. The repertoire was sequenced with immunoSEQ multiplex PCR; TCRdb's copy has only in-frame clones and lacks some. The sample lists 95,000 to 130,000 clones, roughly 87% occurring once. This material consisted of peripheral blood, taken on day 0 of AZD1222 vaccination. These receptors all stem from an adult in good health. The CDR3 runs from the conserved cysteine through the conserved F or W. D genes are given only for firm matches. Size values are once, few and many counts, or a class for expanded clones, and some rows have none.

NA	NA	TRBV9	TRBJ2-2	TGTGCCAGCAGCACCATGGGGCAAAACACCGGGGAGCTGTTTTTT	CASSTMGQNTGELFF
few	NA	TRBV5-6	TRBJ1-2	TGTGCCAGCAGCTTGGCCATAGGGTTGGGCGGCTACACCTTC	CASSLAIGLGGYTF
NA	NA	TRBV5-1	TRBJ2-7	TGCGCCAGCAGCTCGTCCGGGGGCAGCTCCTACGAGCAGTACTTC	CASSSSGGSSYEQYF
NA	TRBD1	TRBV10-1	TRBJ1-6	TGCGCCAGCAGGACCCGACAGGGAGTGGGTTCACCCCTCCACTTT	CASRTRQGVGSPLHF
NA	TRBD1	TRBV6-5	TRBJ1-5	TGTGCCAGCAGAGGACAGGAGGGTCAGCCCCAGCATTTT	CASRGQEGQPQHF
few	TRBD1	TRBV5-4	TRBJ2-5	TGTGCCAGCAGCTTGAACAGGGGGCGTGAGACCCAGTACTTC	CASSLNRGRETQYF
NA	NA	TRBV6-5	TRBJ2-5	TGTGCCAGCAGTCTCAGGGGGGGGGAGACCCAGTACTTC	CASSLRGGETQYF
NA	NA	TRBV30	TRBJ1-4	TGTGCCTGGAGTGTGCAGGATGAAAAACTGTTTTTT	CAWSVQDEKLFF
NA	TRBD1	TRBV7-9	TRBJ1-5	TGTGCCAGCAGCTCGAACAGGGGCGGCCAGCCCCAGCATTTT	CASSSNRGGQPQHF
NA	NA	TRBV27	TRBJ2-3	TGTGCCAGCAGTAATATAGCGCAGACTAGCACAGATACGCAGTATTTT	CASSNIAQTSTDTQYF
NA	NA	TRBV3-1/TRBV3-2	TRBJ2-6	TGTGCCAGCAGCCAGCCGACAGTGCTCAGCTCTGGGGCCAACGTCCTGACTTTC	CASSQPTVLSSGANVLTF
NA	NA	TRBV6-5	TRBJ1-1	TGTGCCAGCAGGCGGGACGGGAACACTGAAGCTTTCTTT	CASRRDGNTEAFF
NA	NA	TRBV9	TRBJ2-2	TGTGCCAGCAGCATGAACACCGGGGAGCTGTTTTTT	CASSMNTGELFF
NA	NA	TRBV28	TRBJ1-5	TGTGCCAGCCTCCGGGGGAATCAGCCCCAGCATTTT	CASLRGNQPQHF
NA	NA	TRBV11-1	TRBJ2-1	TGTGCCAGCAGCCTGCAGGGGGGTTACAATGAGCAGTTCTTC	CASSLQGGYNEQFF
NA	NA	TRBV7-9	TRBJ2-7	TGTGCCAGCAGCTTCTATGGTTCAGGGAACGAGCAGTACTTC	CASSFYGSGNEQYF
NA	NA	TRBV11-2	TRBJ2-7	TGTGCCAGCGGGGGGTCCTACGAGCAGTACTTC	CASGGSYEQYF
NA	TRBD2	TRBV13	TRBJ2-1	TGTGCCAGCAGCTTGGGGACTAGCGGATACAATGAGCAGTTCTTC	CASSLGTSGYNEQFF
NA	NA	TRBV28	TRBJ1-2	TGTGCCAGTCAACAGGGCTATGGCTACACCTTC	CASQQGYGYTF
NA	NA	TRBV5-1	TRBJ1-1	TGCGCCAGCAGCCAGGACAGTACGAACACTGAAGCTTTCTTT	CASSQDSTNTEAFF
NA	NA	TRBV19	TRBJ1-4	TGTGCCAGTAGTGCGGGGGGGGTCCGTGAAAAACTGTTTTTT	CASSAGGVREKLFF
NA	TRBD2	TRBV28	TRBJ2-7	TGTGCCAGCAGTTTGGCCCCTCGGGGGGTTAACGAGCAGTACTTC	CASSLAPRGVNEQYF
NA	NA	TRBV27	TRBJ1-1	TGTGCCAGCAGTCAAGGCCTCTACGGAGGCACTGAAGCTTTCTTT	CASSQGLYGGTEAFF
NA	NA	TRBV5-4	TRBJ1-1	TGTGCCAGCAGCTCACCAGGGGAAGCTTTCTTT	CASSSPGEAFF
NA	TRBD1	TRBV28	TRBJ2-3	TGTGCCAGCCACCGGGACAGGGTTCTAAATACGCAGTATTTT	CASHRDRVLNTQYF
once	NA	TRBV2	TRBJ1-2	TGTGCCAGCAGTGAATCCCCAGGCATAAGGAACTATGGCTACACCTTC	CASSESPGIRNYGYTF
once	NA	TRBV29-1	TRBJ1-1	TGCAGCGTTGCTACGGGGGCACCCCTGGAAGCTTTCTTT	CSVATGAPLEAFF
NA	TRBD1	TRBV2	TRBJ1-5	TGTGCCAGCGACAGGGGGAGCAATCAGCCCCAGCATTTT	CASDRGSNQPQHF
NA	TRBD2	TRBV29-1	TRBJ2-1	TGCAGCGTTGCCCCACGACTAGCGGGATACCCAAAGGGGGAAAATGAGCAGTTCTTC	CSVAPRLAGYPKGENEQFF